Shown below are 11 T cell receptor beta chains from a single sample sequenced in a study of blood T cell repertoires in COVID-19. The assay was immunoSEQ multiplex PCR, and TCRdb's table has in-frame clones only and misses some. The table has approximately 91,000 clones, 80% seen once; the top ten hold under 20%. The sample taken for sequencing was peripheral blood. These receptors originate from a human donor in a cohort sampled during active COVID-19.

The chain links TRBV11-2 to TRBJ2-7, with D perhaps matching TRBD2 (5 bases). Germline-derived CDR1 and CDR2 are SGHAT and FQNNGV. Trimming shortened V by 1 base and J by 3 bases, and 10 bases separated the two germline ends. The CDR3 loop spans 14 amino acids. The CDR3 coding sequence is TGTGCCAGCAGCTTAGGCGGTAGCGACTACGAGCAGTACTTC. This translates into CASSLGGSDYEQYF.

V is TRBV5-6 and J is TRBJ1-1, with TRBD1 as a possible D gene (6 bases). Deletions cut 7 bases from V and 4 bases from J, with 14 bases between. Germline V gene data show CDR1 as SGHDT and CDR2 as YYEEEE. The CDR3 contains 13 residues. Written as DNA, the CDR3 is TGTGCCAGCGAACCCCAAGGGGGCACTGAAGCTTTCTTT. It encodes CASEPQGGTEAFF.

V is TRBV5-1 and J is TRBJ2-7, with 10 bases matching TRBD2. The V and J ends lost 1 base and 4 bases, in that order; junction bases with no gene match: 5. This CDR3 has 15 residues. Germline V gene lookup returns CDR1 SGHRS and CDR2 YFSETQ. CDR3 sequence: CASSLTASGSYEQYF. The CDR3 nucleotides are TGCGCCAGCAGCTTGACGGCTAGCGGGAGTTACGAGCAGTACTTC.

This sequence joins TRBV10-3 and TRBJ1-1; 7 bases align to TRBD1. CDR3 length: 15 amino acids. The V and J ends lost 3 bases and 3 bases, in that order; junction bases with no gene match: 7. CDR1 is ENHRY and CDR2 is SYGVKD in the germline V gene. The CDR3 region is CAISEDLQGYTEAFF. The DNA of the CDR3 is TGTGCCATCAGTGAAGATCTACAGGGGTACACTGAAGCTTTCTTT.

The genes are TRBV19 and TRBJ1-1; D gene uncertain. The V end was cut by 7 bases, the J end by 0 bases, with 9 bases between. Germline V lookup: CDR1 LNHDA, CDR2 SQIVND (reference sequence). The CDR3 loop spans 13 amino acids. CDR3 sequence reads: CASNYGLNTEAFF. The CDR3 DNA reads TGTGCCAGTAACTACGGATTGAACACTGAAGCTTTCTTT.

V is TRBV30 and J is TRBJ2-5; 8 nucleotides line up with TRBD2. J was trimmed by 8 bases and V by 2 bases; bases with no gene match: 10. The germline gives CDR1 GTSNPN, CDR2 SVGIG (reference sequence). This CDR3 is built from 14 residues. The CDR3 reads CAWSPGLGDDTQYF. The CDR3 nucleotides read TGTGCCTGGAGTCCGGGACTAGGCGATGATACCCAGTACTTC.

The chain has TRBV19 and TRBJ1-2; TRBD1 matches 10 bases. The CDR3 consists of 15 residues. The V gene end was trimmed by 0 bases and the J gene end by 8 bases; junction bases not matched to a gene: 6. Germline V lookup: CDR1 LNHDA, CDR2 SQIVND (reference sequence). In DNA, the CDR3 is TGTGCCAGTAGTATAGAGCTGGGACAGGGGCGCGGCTACACCTTC. Translating gives CASSIELGQGRGYTF. The whole variable domain, filled in from reference TRBV19 and TRBJ1-2, reads DGGITQSPKYLFRKEGQNVTLSCEQNLNHDAMYWYRQDPGQGLRLIYYSQIVNDFQKGDIAEGYSVSREKKESFPLTVTSAQKNPTAFYLCASSIELGQGRGYTFGSGTRLTVV.

J is TRBJ2-6 and V is TRBV2; D is perhaps TRBD2 (6 bases). Germline CDR1 is SNHLY and CDR2 is FYNNEI. CDR3 length: 16 residues. With 1 base removed from V and 8 bases from J, the gap between germline ends came to 15 bases. As DNA, the CDR3 is TGTGCCAGCAGTGAAGGGAGGGGACTTGGAACCAACGTCCTGACTTTC. This sequence encodes CASSEGRGLGTNVLTF.

In its sample, this clone was seen once. The CDR3 bases are TGCGCCAGCAGCTTGGAGCGGCTTGAGGGTGAAAAACTGTTTTTT. Encoded protein: CASSLERLEGEKLFF. The gene calls are TRBV5-1 and TRBJ1-4; no definite D call. Germline values: CDR1 SGHRS, CDR2 YFSETQ. The CDR3 sequence is 15 residues long. V was shortened by 0 bases and J by 7 bases, with 13 bases between the two germline ends.

This clone occurred once. The chain recombines TRBV6-6 with TRBJ2-7, with D tentatively TRBD1 (6 bases). Germline CDR1 is MNHNY and CDR2 is SVGAGI (reference sequence). V was shortened by 5 bases and J by 2 bases, with 13 bases between the two germline ends. The CDR3 extends over 14 amino acids. The CDR3 bases are TGTGCCAGCAGTCAACGTGACAGGACCTACGAGCAGTACTTC. This codes for CASSQRDRTYEQYF.

The genes are TRBV12-3 or TRBV12-4 and TRBJ1-1; D remains ambiguous. Deletions cut 7 bases from V and 4 bases from J, with 7 bases between. The CDR3 is 11 amino acids. The CDR3 DNA reads TGTGCCAGCACTCGCGGCACTGAAGCTTTCTTT. It codes for CASTRGTEAFF.